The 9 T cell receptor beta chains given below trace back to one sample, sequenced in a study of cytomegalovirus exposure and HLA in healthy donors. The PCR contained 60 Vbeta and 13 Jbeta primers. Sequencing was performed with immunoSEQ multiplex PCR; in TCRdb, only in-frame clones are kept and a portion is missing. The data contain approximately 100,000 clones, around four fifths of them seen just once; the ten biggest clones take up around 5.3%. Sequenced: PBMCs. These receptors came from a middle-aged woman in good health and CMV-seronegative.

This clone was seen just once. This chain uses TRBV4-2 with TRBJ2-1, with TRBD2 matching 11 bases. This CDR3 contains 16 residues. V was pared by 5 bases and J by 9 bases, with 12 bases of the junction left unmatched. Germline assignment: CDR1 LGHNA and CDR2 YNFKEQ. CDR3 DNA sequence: TGTGCCAGCAGCGGGGTTAGTAGCGGGGGGGCTGGTGAGCAGTTCTTC. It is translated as CASSGVSSGGAGEQFF.

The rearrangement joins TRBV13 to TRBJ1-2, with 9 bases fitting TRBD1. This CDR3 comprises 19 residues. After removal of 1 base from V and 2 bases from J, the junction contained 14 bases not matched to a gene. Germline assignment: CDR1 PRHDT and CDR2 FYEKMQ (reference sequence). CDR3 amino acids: CASSLVNPGTGTFNYGYTF. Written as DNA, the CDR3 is TGTGCCAGCAGCTTAGTAAATCCCGGGACAGGGACCTTCAACTATGGCTACACCTTC.

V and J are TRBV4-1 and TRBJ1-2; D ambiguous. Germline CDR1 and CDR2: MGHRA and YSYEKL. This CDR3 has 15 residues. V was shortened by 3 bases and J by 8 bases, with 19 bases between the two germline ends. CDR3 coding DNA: TGCGCCAGCAGCCAGGTGTCGGGAGGAGGGAACGGCTACACCTTC. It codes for CASSQVSGGGNGYTF.

In DNA form, the CDR3 reads TGCGCCAGCAGCAAGAATTACAGGGGGCGAACTGAAAAACTGTTTTTT. It yields the protein CASSKNYRGRTEKLFF. The chain uses TRBV5-1 and TRBJ1-4; TRBD1 matches 9 bases. CDR3 length equals 16 residues. Germline V CDR1 and CDR2: SGHRS, YFSETQ. V was pared by 4 bases and J by 7 bases, with 11 bases of the junction left unmatched.

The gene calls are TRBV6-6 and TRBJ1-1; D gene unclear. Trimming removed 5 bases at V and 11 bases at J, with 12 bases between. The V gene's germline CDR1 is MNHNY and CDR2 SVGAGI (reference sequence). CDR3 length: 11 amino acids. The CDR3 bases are TGTGCCAGCAGTCCCTACATGGAGGCTTTCTTT. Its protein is CASSPYMEAFF.

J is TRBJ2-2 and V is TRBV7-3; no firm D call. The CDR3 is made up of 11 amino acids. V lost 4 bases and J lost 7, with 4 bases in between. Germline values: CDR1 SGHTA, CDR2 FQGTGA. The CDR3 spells CASSYNGELFF. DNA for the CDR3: TGTGCCAGCAGCTACAACGGGGAGCTGTTTTTT.

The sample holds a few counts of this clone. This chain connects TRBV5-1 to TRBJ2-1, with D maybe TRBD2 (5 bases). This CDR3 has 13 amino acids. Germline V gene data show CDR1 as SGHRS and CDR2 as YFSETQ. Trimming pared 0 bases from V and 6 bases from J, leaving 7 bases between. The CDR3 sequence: CASSLDGVNEQFF. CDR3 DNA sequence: TGCGCCAGCAGCTTGGACGGGGTCAATGAGCAGTTCTTC.

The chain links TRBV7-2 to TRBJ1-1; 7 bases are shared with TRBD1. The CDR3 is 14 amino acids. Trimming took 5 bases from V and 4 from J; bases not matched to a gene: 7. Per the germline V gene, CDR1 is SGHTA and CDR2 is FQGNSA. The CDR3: CASSLRQGGTEAFF. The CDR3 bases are TGTGCCAGCAGCCTGAGACAGGGAGGCACTGAAGCTTTCTTT. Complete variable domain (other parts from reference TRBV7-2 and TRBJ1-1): GAGVSQSPSNKVTEKGKDVELRCDPISGHTALYWYRQSLGQGLEFLIYFQGNSAPDKSGLPSDRFSAERTGGSVSTLTIQRTQQEDSAVYLCASSLRQGGTEAFFGQGTRLTVV.

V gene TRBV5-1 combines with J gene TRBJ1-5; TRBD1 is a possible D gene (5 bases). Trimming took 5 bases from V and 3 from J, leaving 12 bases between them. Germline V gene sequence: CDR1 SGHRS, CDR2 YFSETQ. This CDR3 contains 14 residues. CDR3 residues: CASSPDSNNQPQHF. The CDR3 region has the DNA TGCGCCAGCAGTCCCGACAGCAACAATCAGCCCCAGCATTTT.